The clone carrying this T cell receptor (beta chain) was counted only a few times. The antigen is not known. Germline CDR1 SGHTA, CDR2 FQGNSA. The CDR3 extends over 16 amino acids. The V gene end was trimmed by 1 base and the J gene end by 0 bases; junction bases not matched to a gene: 5. Only in-frame clones appear in the TCRdb table, and some are missing; sequencing was by immunoSEQ multiplex PCR. The data contain around 28,000 clones, about nine tenths of them singletons. This sample was taken from a study of T cell responses to AZD1222 COVID-19 vaccine. Findings and caveats of the study: Repertoire sampling occurred only after the peak T cell response. Receipt of two AZD1222 doses was followed by a rise in Spike-specific TCR breadth and depth. Unmutated variant regions are reportedly targeted by nearly half of spike-specific TCRs.

The input for sequencing was peripheral blood, taken on day 0 of AZD1222 vaccination. The V and J genes are TRBV7-2 and TRBJ2-7, with TRBD2 matching 8 bases. This clonotype was sampled from an adult in good health. This chain's CDR3 is CASSLGLREGSYEQYF. Written as DNA, the CDR3 is TGTGCCAGCAGCTTAGGTTTACGGGAGGGCTCCTACGAGCAGTACTTC.